This T cell receptor (beta chain) was sequenced in a study of Tregs in tolerant kidney transplant recipients. Points from the study as a whole: Nucleotide sequences could not be compared across some patients' samples due to primer changes.

Germline CDR1 and CDR2: SGHRS and YFSETQ. V was pared by 4 bases and J by 6 bases, with 1 base of the junction left unmatched. The CDR3 is made up of 14 amino acids. Measured with immunoSEQ multiplex PCR; TCRdb has only the in-frame clones, and not every one. The sample table sets out tens of thousands of clones. Of note for this clone: Its matching antigen is unknown. The CDR3 goes on 3 residues after the read ends, and that part is filled in from the germline J gene.

The source was CD8+ T cells from blood, collected before the transplant. This sequence originates from a human donor who received a combined kidney and bone marrow transplant. The chain links TRBV5-1 to TRBJ1-6, with TRBD1 identical over 10 bases. The part of the CDR3 DNA that was read is TGCGCCAGCAGCGACAGGGGGCCTAATTCACCC. This encodes CASSDRGPNSP. The whole CDR3 region reads CASSDRGPNSPLHF.